A single sample gave rise to the 32 T cell receptor beta chains below, sequenced in a study of PD-1 blockade in classical Hodgkin lymphoma. This table comes from immunoSEQ multiplex PCR, and its TCRdb copy is limited to in-frame clones, with some not included. The sample records roughly 140,000 clones, about 81% being singletons. Every single patient, without exception, relapsed after autologous stem cell transplantation, and brentuximab vedotin exposure varied. This material consisted of peripheral blood mononuclear cells (PBMCs), taken before the second cycle of nivolumab. Receptors were obtained from a human donor with classical Hodgkin lymphoma.

The sample holds many counts of this clone. The chain is built from TRBV7-9 and TRBJ2-7; D remains unclear. The V gene lost 5 bases and the J gene lost 1 base, with 6 bases spanning the gap. Germline V gene sequence: CDR1 SEHNR, CDR2 FQNEAQ (reference sequence). The length of the CDR3 is 12 residues. CDR3 sequence (DNA): TGTGCCAGCAGCCAACAGTCCTACGAGCAGTACTTC. Translation gives CASSQQSYEQYF.

The chain uses TRBV19 and TRBJ2-7; TRBD2 aligns across 8 bases. The CDR3 sequence is 13 residues long. Germline CDR1 and CDR2: LNHDA and SQIVND (reference sequence). Unmatched junction bases numbered 5, after V lost 6 bases and J lost 4 bases. The CDR3 bases are TGTGCCAGTAGCTGGCTAGCGGGTTACGAGCAGTACTTC. It is translated as CASSWLAGYEQYF.

The genes are TRBV18 and TRBJ2-1; TRBD2 matches at 9 bases. Germline lookup yields CDR1 KGHSH and CDR2 LQKENI. The junction had 4 bases not matched to a gene; V was cut back by 3 bases and J by 4 bases. The CDR3 has 15 residues. CDR3 sequence (DNA): TGTGCCAGCTCACCGGTAACTAGCGGGTACAATGAGCAGTTCTTC. This codes for CASSPVTSGYNEQFF. The whole variable domain, remainder taken from reference TRBV18 and TRBJ2-1, is NAGVMQNPRHLVRRRGQEARLRCSPMKGHSHVYWYRQLPEEGLKFMVYLQKENIIDESGMPKERFSAEFPKEGPSILRIQQVVRGDSAAYFCASSPVTSGYNEQFFGPGTRLTVL.

A few counts support this clone. The chain is built from TRBV7-9 and TRBJ1-3; D not certain. CDR1 is SEHNR and CDR2 is FQNEAQ in the germline V gene (reference sequence). The CDR3 consists of 13 residues. Deletions cut 3 bases from V and 3 bases from J, with 6 bases between. The CDR3 loop is CASSLRRGNTIYF. CDR3 nucleotide sequence: TGTGCCAGCAGCTTGCGCCGTGGAAACACCATATATTTT.

The chain combines TRBV7-9 with TRBJ1-5, with D unresolved. The ends were cut back, 5 bases at V and 7 bases at J, with 12 bases in the middle. This CDR3 is built from 13 residues. Germline values: CDR1 SEHNR, CDR2 FQNEAQ (reference sequence). CDR3 sequence (DNA): TGTGCCAGCAGCCAAAAAGGGCGGCAGCCCCAGCATTTT. This encodes CASSQKGRQPQHF.

This clone has at least ten counts. The J gene is TRBJ1-2, the V gene TRBV19; D not resolved. V was pared by 6 bases and J by 3 bases, with 11 bases between. This CDR3 has 13 residues. The germline V gene encodes CDR1 LNHDA and CDR2 SQIVND (reference sequence). The chain's CDR3 is CASRDASYYGYTF. The CDR3 bases are TGTGCCAGTAGGGACGCCTCCTACTATGGCTACACCTTC.

V usage is TRBV27 and J usage is TRBJ2-1; no reliable D call. The CDR3 loop spans 16 amino acids. The V end was cut by 0 bases, the J end by 3 bases, with 12 bases between. Per germline, CDR1 MNHEY and CDR2 SMNVEV (reference sequence). CDR3 sequence (DNA): TGTGCCAGCAGTTTATCTTTTCCTACTTACTACAATGAGCAGTTCTTC. This codes for CASSLSFPTYYNEQFF.

This clone was counted once. This sequence joins TRBV11-2 and TRBJ2-7, with 9 nucleotides matching TRBD1. J gave up 7 bases and V 5 bases, and 9 bases lay outside the gene matches. Germline V gene data show CDR1 as SGHAT and CDR2 as FQNNGV. CDR3 length: 14 amino acids. The CDR3 reads CASSPGTGLEEQYF. The CDR3, as DNA: TGTGCCAGCAGCCCAGGGACAGGGCTGGAAGAGCAGTACTTC.

This chain joins TRBV28 and TRBJ1-5; 7 bases fit TRBD1. J was trimmed by 3 bases and V by 6 bases; bases with no gene match: 5. CDR3 length equals 14 residues. Germline CDR1 is MDHEN and CDR2 is SYDVKM. The CDR3 DNA is TGTGCCAGCAGCCCGGGACAGAACAATCAGCCCCAGCATTTT. It is translated as CASSPGQNNQPQHF.

The chain joins TRBV11-3 to TRBJ2-6; D is undetermined. This CDR3 has 12 residues. CDR1 is SGHNT and CDR2 is YENEEA in the germline V gene. Trimming removed 5 bases from V and 4 bases from J, with 3 bases in between. CDR3 DNA: TGTGCCAGCAGCGGAGGGGCCAACGTCCTGACTTTC. Protein sequence: CASSGGANVLTF.

CDR3 amino acids: CASRGQGIGNTIYF. CDR3 DNA sequence: TGTGCCAGCAGAGGACAGGGGATTGGAAACACCATATATTTT. The chain carries TRBV27 and TRBJ1-3, with 9 nucleotides matching TRBD1. V was pared by 6 bases and J by 3 bases, with 3 bases of the junction left unmatched. This CDR3 has 14 residues. CDR1 MNHEY and CDR2 SMNVEV come from the germline V gene (reference sequence).

The chain links TRBV6-5 to TRBJ2-7; D is possibly TRBD1 or TRBD2 (5 bases each). Germline values: CDR1 MNHEY, CDR2 SVGAGI. The V end was cut by 2 bases, the J end by 1 base, with 15 bases between. This CDR3 contains 16 residues. The CDR3 reads CASSYLGTPGSYEQYF. The CDR3 DNA reads as TGTGCCAGCAGTTACCTCGGGACCCCTGGGTCCTACGAGCAGTACTTC.

This sequence joins TRBV4-1 and TRBJ1-1, with D uncertain. There are 17 residues in the CDR3. Germline V CDR1 and CDR2: MGHRA, YSYEKL. Between the trimmed V and J ends, which lost 0 bases and 0 bases, there was a span of 14 bases. CDR3 residues: CASSQDRREAMNTEAFF. The CDR3 DNA is TGCGCCAGCAGCCAAGATCGGAGGGAAGCGATGAACACTGAAGCTTTCTTT.

The chain employs TRBV9 and TRBJ1-2; no firm D call. V lost 0 bases and J lost 7, with 10 bases in between. The germline V gene has CDR1 SGDLS and CDR2 YYNGEE. The CDR3 is 13 residues long. As DNA, the CDR3 is TGTGCCAGCAGCGTAGACGGGGAAGCTGGCTACACCTTC. This gives the protein CASSVDGEAGYTF.

The rearrangement joins TRBV2 to TRBJ1-1; D not resolved. Germline CDR1 and CDR2: SNHLY and FYNNEI. The V end was cut by 7 bases, the J end by 2 bases, with 14 bases between. This CDR3 has 14 residues. The CDR3 region has the DNA TGTGCCAGCACCGAGAAGCCGGGAAACACTGAAGCTTTCTTT. This gives the protein CASTEKPGNTEAFF. The whole variable domain, remainder taken from reference TRBV2 and TRBJ1-1, is EPEVTQTPSHQVTQMGQEVILRCVPISNHLYFYWYRQILGQKVEFLVSFYNNEISEKSEIFDDQFSVERPDGSNFTLKIRSTKLEDSAMYFCASTEKPGNTEAFFGQGTRLTVV.

The genes are TRBV27 and TRBJ1-4; TRBD1 matches 7 bases. Per germline, CDR1 MNHEY and CDR2 SMNVEV (reference sequence). Trimming removed 6 bases from V and 7 bases from J; junction bases left unmatched: 11. The CDR3 is 15 residues long. The CDR3 DNA reads as TGTGCCAGCAGCTGGGGCCCGACAGGGTTTGAAAAACTGTTTTTT. It codes for CASSWGPTGFEKLFF.

CDR3 bases: TGTGCCAGCAGTTACAACAGGCCGAATGAAAAACTGTTTTTT. Translating it yields CASSYNRPNEKLFF. The chain recombines TRBV6-6 with TRBJ1-4; perhaps TRBD1 as D (5 bases). With 2 bases removed from V and 5 bases from J, the gap between germline ends came to 9 bases. This CDR3 comprises 14 residues. Germline V gene sequence: CDR1 MNHNY, CDR2 SVGAGI (reference sequence).

The chain carries TRBV9 and TRBJ2-4; TRBD2 is a possible D gene (6 bases). The CDR3 consists of 15 residues. V lost 0 bases and J 0 bases, leaving 7 bases between the germline ends. The germline V gene has CDR1 SGDLS and CDR2 YYNGEE. The CDR3 bases are TGTGCCAGCAGCGTAGCCGGGAGAGCCAAAAACATTCAGTACTTC. It codes for CASSVAGRAKNIQYF. The full variable domain, with the rest looked up from reference TRBV9 and TRBJ2-4, is DSGVTQTPKHLITATGQRVTLRCSPRSGDLSVYWYQQSLDQGLQFLIQYYNGEERAKGNILERFSAQQFPDLHSELNLSSLELGDSALYFCASSVAGRAKNIQYFGAGTRLSVL.

V usage is TRBV4-1 and J usage is TRBJ1-2, with D possibly being TRBD1 (6 bases). The germline CDR1 and CDR2 sequences are MGHRA and YSYEKL. Trimming removed 1 base at V and 0 bases at J, with 15 bases between. This CDR3 is 17 amino acids long. The CDR3 loop is CASSQVRGDRPNYGYTF. CDR3 in DNA: TGCGCCAGCAGCCAAGTCCGTGGAGACAGGCCTAACTATGGCTACACCTTC.

This clone was counted a few times. The chain has TRBV5-1 and TRBJ2-4; 7 bases match TRBD1. CDR1 is SGHRS and CDR2 is YFSETQ in the germline V gene. This CDR3 region has 14 residues. V trimming: 0 bases; J trimming: 6 bases; junction bases outside the gene matches: 3. The CDR3 nucleotides read TGCGCCAGCAGCTTGGGACAGGGAAGAAACATTCAGTACTTC. As protein: CASSLGQGRNIQYF.

The chain is built from TRBV27 and TRBJ2-5, with D uncertain. Germline V lookup: CDR1 MNHEY, CDR2 SMNVEV (reference sequence). The length of the CDR3 is 13 residues. Trimming stripped 3 bases from V and 5 bases from J, with 10 bases between. CDR3 amino acids: CASSLVLGETQYF. In nucleotides, the CDR3 is TGTGCCAGCAGTTTGGTCCTTGGGGAGACCCAGTACTTC.

This clone was counted ten times or more. The J gene is TRBJ1-6, the V gene TRBV6-1; possible D gene TRBD1, 5 bases. The CDR3 runs to 14 residues. Per germline, CDR1 MNHNS and CDR2 SASEGT. V lost 9 bases and J lost 7, with 16 bases in between. The DNA for the CDR3 is TGTGCCAGTAAAGGGCAGGGAGAGAATTCACCCCTCCACTTT. Amino acid sequence: CASKGQGENSPLHF.

The chain combines TRBV9 with TRBJ2-7, with D possibly called TRBD1 or TRBD2 (5 bases each). This CDR3 region has 14 residues. Trimming pared 3 bases from V and 0 bases from J, leaving 10 bases between. Germline CDR1 SGDLS, CDR2 YYNGEE. CDR3 in DNA: TGTGCCAGCAGCGCGGGACCGAACTCCTACGAGCAGTACTTC. Its protein is CASSAGPNSYEQYF.

V usage is TRBV11-2 and J usage is TRBJ2-1; no clear D. The V end lost 0 bases, the J end lost 4 bases, and 4 bases lay between the germline ends. The CDR3 has 13 amino acids. The V gene's germline CDR1 is SGHAT and CDR2 FQNNGV. This chain's CDR3 is CASSLETYNEQFF. For the CDR3, the DNA is TGTGCCAGCAGCTTAGAAACGTACAATGAGCAGTTCTTC.

This chain links TRBV18 with TRBJ2-1, with TRBD1 identical over 7 bases. The CDR3 has 14 residues. With 2 bases clipped from V and 6 bases from J, the junction kept 4 bases outside the gene matches. In germline, CDR1 is KGHSH, CDR2 LQKENI. The CDR3 region has the DNA TGTGCCAGCTCACCAGTGGCAGGGGGCAATGAGCAGTTCTTC. Translation gives CASSPVAGGNEQFF. The complete variable domain, with remaining parts taken from reference TRBV18 and TRBJ2-1, reads NAGVMQNPRHLVRRRGQEARLRCSPMKGHSHVYWYRQLPEEGLKFMVYLQKENIIDESGMPKERFSAEFPKEGPSILRIQQVVRGDSAAYFCASSPVAGGNEQFFGPGTRLTVL.

This chain links TRBV18 with TRBJ1-1; D uncertain. Looked up from germline, CDR1 is KGHSH and CDR2 is LQKENI. This CDR3 has 11 amino acids. The V end lost 8 bases, the J end lost 2 bases, and 6 bases lay between the germline ends. The CDR3 loop reads CASRVNTEAFF. CDR3 coding DNA: TGTGCCAGCAGGGTTAACACTGAAGCTTTCTTT.

CDR3: CASSPRETTGELFF. The CDR3 bases are TGTGCCAGCTCACCGCGGGAGACCACCGGGGAGCTGTTTTTT. The chain recombines TRBV18 with TRBJ2-2; 7 nucleotides match TRBD2. The CDR3 spans 14 residues. Trimming cost V 3 bases and J 4 bases; bases outside gene matches: 2. Germline V gene data show CDR1 as KGHSH and CDR2 as LQKENI.

The DNA of the CDR3 is TGTGCCAGCAGCTACAGGACTAGCGGGGTTAACACAGATACGCAGTATTTT. Its protein is CASSYRTSGVNTDTQYF. This rearrangement joins TRBV5-4 to TRBJ2-3, with TRBD2 matching 12 bases. The CDR3 loop spans 17 amino acids. V was pared by 3 bases and J by 2 bases, with 7 bases of the junction left unmatched. Per germline, CDR1 SGHNT and CDR2 YYREEE (reference sequence).

The CDR3 nucleotides are TGTGCCAGCAGTGGGCGGGACAGTACCACAGATACGCAGTATTTT. Its translation is CASSGRDSTTDTQYF. V and J are TRBV6-1 and TRBJ2-3, with D perhaps TRBD1 (7 bases). CDR1 is MNHNS and CDR2 is SASEGT in the germline V gene. The CDR3 loop spans 15 amino acids. V gave up 4 bases and J gave up 2 bases, with 13 bases separating them.

Only a few counts were recorded for this clone. The V gene is TRBV7-9, the J gene TRBJ1-1; no clear D. CDR3 length: 11 residues. The V gene lost 2 bases and the J gene lost 9 bases, with 7 bases spanning the gap. The V gene's germline CDR1 is SEHNR and CDR2 FQNEAQ (reference sequence). DNA for the CDR3: TGTGCCAGCAGCTTACAGAGGAAAGCTTTCTTT. As protein: CASSLQRKAFF.

The J gene is TRBJ1-4, the V gene TRBV6-1, with a possible D match to TRBD1 (5 bases). Looked up from germline, CDR1 is MNHNS and CDR2 is SASEGT. Trimming removed 4 bases from V and 3 bases from J, with 12 bases in between. CDR3 size: 15 residues. CDR3 nucleotide sequence: TGTGCCAGCAGTGTTATGAGGGGTCCTAATGAAAAACTGTTTTTT. Its translation: CASSVMRGPNEKLFF.

This chain links TRBV9 with TRBJ2-3, with 11 bases identical to TRBD2. CDR3 length: 18 amino acids. With V trimmed by 2 bases and J by 1 base, 9 bases remained unmatched. Looked up from germline, CDR1 is SGDLS and CDR2 is YYNGEE. CDR3 region: CASSVSGRGLWRTDTQYF. The CDR3 nucleotides read TGTGCCAGCAGCGTTAGCGGGAGGGGGCTTTGGCGCACAGATACGCAGTATTTT.